These 24 T cell receptor beta chains originate from one sample sequenced in a study of T cell repertoires in cytomegalovirus infection. In TCRdb, the reads were re-called with MiXCR into one record per CDR3 protein. The repertoire has approximately 1,000,000 distinct CDR3 sequences, approximately 31% of them found once; the top ten carry roughly 13%. Antigens for these TCRs are unknown. The sequences come from cultured CD8+ T cells from PBMCs, collected from culture after CMV antigen stimulation. These receptors all come from a human donor in good health (CMV status not recorded). Some clones in this sample may be carry-over from other donors' samples.

V gene TRBV7-6 combines with J gene TRBJ2-2; D not resolved. The ends were cut back, 4 bases at V and 6 bases at J, with 15 bases in the middle. The CDR3 loop spans 15 amino acids. Germline CDR1 reads SGHVS; CDR2 reads FNYEAQ. CDR3 region: CASSYETARAGELFF. CDR3 sequence (DNA): TGTGCCAGCAGCTACGAAACCGCTCGGGCCGGGGAGCTGTTTTTT.

This clonotype was found many times. The V and J genes are TRBV7-8 and TRBJ2-7; D remains unclear. The CDR3 consists of 14 residues. Trimming cost V 4 bases and J 0 bases, with 10 bases left between them. Germline CDR1 and CDR2: SGHVS and FQNEAQ. In nucleotides, the CDR3 is TGTGCCAGCAGCTCGGTCGGGTTCTCCTACGAGCAGTACGTC. It encodes CASSSVGFSYEQYV.

The V call is TRBV5-1, the J call TRBJ2-7, with D possibly matching TRBD2 (5 bases). The V end was cut by 4 bases, the J end by 0 bases, with 17 bases between. The germline V gene has CDR1 SGHRS and CDR2 YFSETQ. The CDR3 has 16 amino acids. For the CDR3, the DNA is TGCGCCAGCAGCCCGTCAGAGGGAATAAGCTCCTACGAGCAGTACTTC. Encoded protein: CASSPSEGISSYEQYF.

With regard to this clonotype: The germline gene is not matched at one end of the junction; a read error may be the cause. The chain is built from TRBV6-2 or TRBV6-3 and TRBJ2-2; perhaps TRBD2 as D (6 bases). The length of the CDR3 is 13 residues. Germline CDR1 reads MNHEY; CDR2 reads SVGEGT. The CDR3 DNA is TGTGCCAACAGTTTCGAGGGAGGCGGGGAGCTGTTTTTT. Translating gives CANSFEGGGELFF.

This clonotype was seen a few times. The chain uses TRBV6-5 and TRBJ2-7; 11 positions agree with TRBD2. Germline values: CDR1 MNHEY, CDR2 SVGAGI. The CDR3 has 16 amino acids. After removal of 6 bases from V and 3 bases from J, the junction contained 10 bases not matched to a gene. CDR3 DNA sequence: TGTGCCAGCAGGGAGGTTCGACTAGCGGGAAACTACGAGCAGTACTTC. Translation gives CASREVRLAGNYEQYF.

The chain has TRBV12-3 or TRBV12-4 and TRBJ2-3; either TRBD1 or TRBD2 may supply D (6 bases each). This CDR3 is built from 14 residues. Deletions cut 2 bases from V and 10 bases from J, with 16 bases between. The CDR3 loop reads CASSLWGATDAQYF. The CDR3 DNA reads TGTGCCAGCAGTTTATGGGGGGCCACCGATGCGCAGTATTTT.

Only a few counts were recorded for this clonotype. The CDR3 spells CSARDSGANVLTF. The CDR3 region has the DNA TGCAGTGCTAGAGACTCTGGGGCCAACGTCCTGACTTTC. The chain carries TRBV20-1 and TRBJ2-6; D uncertain. The V end was cut by 0 bases, the J end by 0 bases, with 0 bases between. Germline V gene lookup returns CDR1 DFQATT and CDR2 SNEGSKA (reference sequence). CDR3 length: 13 amino acids.

This clonotype was seen a few times. The J gene is TRBJ1-1, the V gene TRBV7-9; D gene ambiguous. CDR3 length equals 15 residues. Deletions cut 6 bases from V and 2 bases from J, with 16 bases between. Germline loops: CDR1 SEHNR, CDR2 FQNEAQ (reference sequence). This CDR3 reads CASRLTEYSNTEAFF. DNA of the CDR3: TGTGCCAGCAGACTAACAGAGTACAGCAACACTGAAGCTTTCTTT. Using reference TRBV7-9 and TRBJ1-1 for the parts outside the CDR3, the full variable domain is DTGVSQNPRHKITKRGQNVTFRCDPISEHNRLYWYRQTLGQGPEFLTYFQNEAQLEKSRLLSDRFSAERPKGSFSTLEIQRTEQGDSAMYLCASRLTEYSNTEAFFGQGTRLTVV.

The table lists this clonotype with a few counts. This sequence joins TRBV27 and TRBJ2-1, with 10 bases identical to TRBD2. Trimming at V came to 7 bases and at J to 5 bases, leaving 5 bases not matched to a gene. The CDR3 has 14 residues. Germline lookup yields CDR1 MNHEY and CDR2 SMNVEV (reference sequence). The CDR3 DNA follows: TGTGCCAGCACCAGCGGGGGGGCGCACAATGAGCAGTTCTTC. Amino acids: CASTSGGAHNEQFF.

The rearrangement uses TRBV9 and TRBJ2-1, with TRBD1 matching over 11 bases. The CDR3 runs to 18 residues. The ends lost 1 base at V and 6 bases at J; junction bases unmatched: 12. Looked up from germline, CDR1 is SGDLS and CDR2 is YYNGEE. The CDR3 bases are TGTGCCAGCAGCGTAACTTTCTCCGGGGACAGGGGGACCAATGAGCAGTTCTTC. Its protein product is CASSVTFSGDRGTNEQFF.

This clonotype showed up just a few times. The chain links TRBV7-6 to TRBJ2-2; 10 bases fit TRBD2. V lost 7 bases, J lost 2 bases, and 10 bases stayed unmatched. The germline gives CDR1 SGHVS, CDR2 FNYEAQ. The length of the CDR3 is 17 residues. CDR3 sequence (DNA): TGTGCCAGCACTCAGGGGCTAGCGGGGGCCAACACCGGGGAGCTGTTTTTT. This encodes CASTQGLAGANTGELFF.

A note on this clonotype: A read error is possible here, since a much larger clone lies one base away. This chain joins TRBV19 and TRBJ2-7; D gene ambiguous. Germline values: CDR1 LNHDA, CDR2 SQIVND (reference sequence). The CDR3 consists of 13 residues. The CDR3 here is CVSSILASYEQYF. In nucleotides, the CDR3 is TGTGTCAGCAGTATCCTCGCCTCCTACGAGCAGTACTTC.

The chain recombines TRBV12-3 or TRBV12-4 with TRBJ2-3; 11 nucleotides line up with TRBD2. This CDR3 comprises 19 residues. V shed 2 bases and J 4 bases; nucleotides not matched to a gene: 14. CDR3 sequence reads: CASSLRRPILAGEADTQYF. The CDR3 DNA reads as TGTGCCAGCAGTTTAAGAAGGCCCATACTAGCGGGGGAGGCAGATACGCAGTATTTT.

The J gene is TRBJ1-5, the V gene TRBV2; D is ambiguous. There are 16 residues in the CDR3. Germline loops: CDR1 SNHLY, CDR2 FYNNEI. V dropped 1 base and J dropped 5 bases, with 15 bases sitting between them. CDR3 nucleotides: TGTGCCAGCAGTGAAGGGGGTCAGTCAATTGATCAGCCCCAGCATTTT. Encoded protein: CASSEGGQSIDQPQHF. The full variable domain, its missing parts supplied by reference TRBV2 and TRBJ1-5, is EPEVTQTPSHQVTQMGQEVILRCVPISNHLYFYWYRQILGQKVEFLVSFYNNEISEKSEIFDDQFSVERPDGSNFTLKIRSTKLEDSAMYFCASSEGGQSIDQPQHFGDGTRLSIL.

This clonotype was seen only a few times. The chain uses TRBV6-1 and TRBJ1-5; D ambiguous. The CDR3 has 15 amino acids. Trimming took 7 bases from V and 1 from J, leaving 14 bases between them. Germline V lookup: CDR1 MNHNS, CDR2 SASEGT. In nucleotides, the CDR3 is TGTGCCAGCACCTTAGTAAGGGCGAGCAATCAGCCCCAGCATTTT. Its protein is CASTLVRASNQPQHF.

V gene TRBV13 combines with J gene TRBJ2-2; D may be TRBD1 (6 bases). Germline loops: CDR1 PRHDT, CDR2 FYEKMQ (reference sequence). CDR3 length equals 14 residues. The ends were cut back, 6 bases at V and 3 bases at J, with 11 bases in the middle. For the CDR3, the DNA is TGTGCCAGCAGGTCAGGGGTTTACACCGGGGAGCTGTTTTTT. This translates into CASRSGVYTGELFF. Full variable domain (outside the CDR3, taken from reference TRBV13 and TRBJ2-2): AAGVIQSPRHLIKEKRETATLKCYPIPRHDTVYWYQQGPGQDPQFLISFYEKMQSDKGSIPDRFSAQQFSDYHSELNMSSLELGDSALYFCASRSGVYTGELFFGEGSRLTVL.

This rearrangement joins TRBV11-3 to TRBJ2-1; tentatively, D is TRBD2 (6 bases). This CDR3 spans 16 amino acids. The V gene's germline CDR1 is SGHNT and CDR2 YENEEA. V was clipped by 5 bases and J by 3 bases, with 17 bases between them. The CDR3, as DNA: TGTGCCAGCAGCGGGGGGACGGACGAGCGCTACAATGAGCAGTTCTTC. Translation: CASSGGTDERYNEQFF.

The V gene is TRBV12-3 or TRBV12-4, the J gene TRBJ2-7; TRBD1 agrees at 7 bases. V was pared by 6 bases and J by 0 bases, with 5 bases of the junction left unmatched. This CDR3 region has 14 residues. The CDR3 DNA follows: TGTGCCAGCAGCCCGGGACAGAGCTCCTACGAGCAGTACGTC. Amino acid sequence: CASSPGQSSYEQYV.

The table lists this clonotype with a few counts. The chain recombines TRBV6-5 with TRBJ1-4; a weak D match, TRBD1 (6 bases). Germline loops: CDR1 MNHEY, CDR2 SVGAGI. The CDR3 is 14 residues long. Trimming stripped 7 bases from V and 2 bases from J, with 11 bases between. The CDR3 protein is CASKRQATNEKLFF. The CDR3 DNA follows: TGTGCCAGCAAGAGACAGGCGACTAATGAAAAACTGTTTTTT.

This chain joins TRBV2 and TRBJ1-5; TRBD1 agrees at 7 bases. V lost 10 bases and J lost 1; bases outside the gene matches: 7. The germline V gene has CDR1 SNHLY and CDR2 FYNNEI. This CDR3 has 14 residues. The CDR3 DNA follows: TGTGCCAAGGGGGGACAGCTAAGCAATCAGCCCCAGCATTTT. Translating gives CAKGGQLSNQPQHF.

The V gene is TRBV27, the J gene TRBJ1-2; tentative D call: TRBD1 (5 bases). CDR1 MNHEY and CDR2 SMNVEV come from the germline V gene (reference sequence). The V end lost 0 bases, the J end lost 4 bases, and 12 bases lay between the germline ends. The CDR3 is 15 residues long. The CDR3 coding sequence is TGTGCCAGCAGTTTATCGCGGCCAGGGTTCTATGGCTACACCTTC. Translation: CASSLSRPGFYGYTF.

The chain recombines TRBV15 with TRBJ2-7; TRBD2 aligns across 7 bases. CDR1 LNHNV and CDR2 YYDKDF come from the germline V gene (reference sequence). This CDR3 spans 15 amino acids. With 0 bases clipped from V and 2 bases from J, the junction kept 4 bases outside the gene matches. The CDR3 sequence is CATSREGGIAYEQYF. CDR3 coding DNA: TGTGCCACCAGCAGAGAGGGGGGGATAGCCTACGAGCAGTACTTC.

V gene TRBV4-3 combines with J gene TRBJ2-1, with D perhaps matching TRBD2 (6 bases). Germline lookup yields CDR1 LGHNA and CDR2 YSLEER. The CDR3 sequence is 20 residues long. V shed 0 bases and J shed 0 bases, with 21 bases lying between them. The CDR3 DNA sequence: TGCGCCAGCAGCCAAGAGGAAGGAGGGTGGGAGCGGAGCTCCTACAATGAGCAGTTCTTC. Translated, it gives CASSQEEGGWERSSYNEQFF.

The chain combines TRBV12-3 or TRBV12-4 with TRBJ1-1, with D perhaps matching TRBD1 (6 bases). CDR3 size: 17 residues. Deletions cut 1 base from V and 0 bases from J, with 15 bases between. The CDR3 spells CASSLGATGKMNTEAFF. The CDR3, as DNA: TGTGCCAGCAGTTTAGGCGCAACAGGGAAAATGAACACTGAAGCTTTCTTT.